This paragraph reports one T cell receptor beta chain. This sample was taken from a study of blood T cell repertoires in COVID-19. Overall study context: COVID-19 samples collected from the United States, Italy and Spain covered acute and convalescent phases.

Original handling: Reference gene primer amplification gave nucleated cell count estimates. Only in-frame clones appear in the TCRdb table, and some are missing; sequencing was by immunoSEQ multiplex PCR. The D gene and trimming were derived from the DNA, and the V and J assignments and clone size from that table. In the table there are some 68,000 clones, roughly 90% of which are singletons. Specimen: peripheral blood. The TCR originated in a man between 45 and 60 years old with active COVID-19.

The DNA of the CDR3 is TGTGCCACCAGTGATTTGGGATTGGCTAGGCAGTACTTC. Translated: CATSDLGLARQYF. V is TRBV24-1 and J is TRBJ2-7; D uncertain. Trimming removed 0 bases at V and 9 bases at J, with 11 bases between. Germline-derived CDR1 and CDR2 are KGHDR and SFDVKD. The CDR3 is 13 residues long.